This T cell receptor (beta chain) was sequenced during a study of shared clonotypes between healthy human individuals. Assay used: immunoSEQ multiplex PCR; TCRdb lists only in-frame clones, some missing. The sample includes millions of clones, 85% to 95% of them seen just once. V lost 0 bases to trimming and J lost 5 bases, with 12 bases between them. The CDR3 totals 15 residues. The CD4+ fraction was divided into a CD45RA+ naive subset and a CD45RA-negative memory subset. This TCR derives from a man between 18 and 35 years old in good health. This chain joins TRBV5-3 and TRBJ2-1, with D perhaps matching TRBD1 (7 bases). TRBV5-3 is identified as an open reading frame with a role that is uncertain. Sequences were obtained from naive CD4+ T cells sorted from blood. The sample's subset: CD45RA+ positively selected. The CDR3 bases are TGTGCCAGAAGCTTGGGACAGGGCGGGAACAATGAGCAGTTCTTC. It specifies CARSLGQGGNNEQFF.